This T cell receptor beta chain was recorded in a study of blood T cell repertoires in COVID-19. The repertoire was sequenced with immunoSEQ multiplex PCR; TCRdb's copy has only in-frame clones and lacks some. Seen here are around 400,000 clones, roughly four fifths observed once, and the top ten hold over 4.5%. Germline loops: CDR1 LNHDA, CDR2 SQIVND (reference sequence). This CDR3 spans 13 amino acids. Trimming left V 4 bases short and J 4 bases short, with 8 bases between. This TCR was sampled from a woman aged 45-59 years who had recovered from COVID-19. The rearrangement uses TRBV19 and TRBJ1-5; a possible D gene is TRBD1 (6 bases). Sequencing used PBMCs or T cells enriched from blood (not recorded which). The CDR3 is CASSTGQNQPQHF. The DNA for the CDR3 is TGTGCCAGTAGTACGGGACAAAATCAGCCCCAGCATTTT.